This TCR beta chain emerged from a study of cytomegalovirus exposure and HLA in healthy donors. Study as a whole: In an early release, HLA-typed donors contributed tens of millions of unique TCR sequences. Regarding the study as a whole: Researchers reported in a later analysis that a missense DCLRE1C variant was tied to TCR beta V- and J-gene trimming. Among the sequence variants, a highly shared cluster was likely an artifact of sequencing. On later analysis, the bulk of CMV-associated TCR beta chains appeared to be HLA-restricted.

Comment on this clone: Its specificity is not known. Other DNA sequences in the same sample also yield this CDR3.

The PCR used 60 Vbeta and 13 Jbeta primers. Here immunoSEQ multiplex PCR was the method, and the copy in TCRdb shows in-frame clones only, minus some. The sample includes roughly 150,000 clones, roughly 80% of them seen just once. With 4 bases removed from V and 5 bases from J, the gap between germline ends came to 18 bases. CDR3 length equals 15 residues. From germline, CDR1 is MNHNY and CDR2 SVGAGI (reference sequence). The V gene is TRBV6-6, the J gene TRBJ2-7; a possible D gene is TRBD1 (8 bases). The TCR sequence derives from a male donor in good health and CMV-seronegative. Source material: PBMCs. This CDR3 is CASSSPATGGDEQYF. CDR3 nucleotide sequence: TGTGCCAGCAGTTCACCCGCCACAGGGGGGGACGAGCAGTACTTC.